The 10 T cell receptor beta chains given below trace back to one sample, sequenced in a study of shared clonotypes between healthy human individuals. The naive CD8 fraction comprised CD45RO-negative cells positively selected for CCR7 and excluded terminally differentiated effector memory CD45RA+ cells. Assay used: immunoSEQ multiplex PCR; TCRdb lists only in-frame clones, some missing. The table has under 2,000,000 clones, approximately 94% seen once; the top ten hold more than 0.9%. The sample was naive CD8+ T cells sorted from blood. The source is a young man in good health.

The chain combines TRBV7-8 with TRBJ2-7; D is uncertain. Germline CDR1 and CDR2: SGHVS and FQNEAQ. The V gene lost 1 base and the J gene lost 3 bases, with 7 bases spanning the gap. This CDR3 region has 13 residues. CDR3 region: CASSLEAFYEQYF. The CDR3, as DNA: TGTGCCAGCAGCTTAGAGGCGTTCTACGAGCAGTACTTC.

The DNA of the CDR3 is TGCAGCGTTGTGGGTCTGACAGGGGGTCAGACCGGGGAGCTGTTTTTT. This translates into CSVVGLTGGQTGELFF. The chain recombines TRBV29-1 with TRBJ2-2, with 9 bases that match TRBD1. J was trimmed by 5 bases and V by 4 bases; bases with no gene match: 11. Germline V lookup: CDR1 SQVTM, CDR2 ANQGSEA. The CDR3 spans 16 residues.

This clone was found once. The V and J genes are TRBV27 and TRBJ2-4; the D is unclear. The CDR3 length is 14 residues. CDR1 is MNHEY and CDR2 is SMNVEV in the germline V gene (reference sequence). V was trimmed by 2 bases and J by 2 bases, leaving 7 bases between them. DNA of the CDR3: TGTGCCAGCAGTTTAGACATCCCCAAAAACATTCAGTACTTC. Translated, it gives CASSLDIPKNIQYF.

Note on this clone: Other DNA sequences within the sample encode an identical CDR3. The chain recombines TRBV6-5 with TRBJ1-1; 8 bases are shared with TRBD1. This CDR3 is built from 14 residues. The germline gives CDR1 MNHEY, CDR2 SVGAGI. J gave up 1 base and V 2 bases, and 0 bases lay outside the gene matches. CDR3 region: CASSYQGANTEAFF. The CDR3 coding sequence is TGTGCCAGCAGTTACCAGGGGGCGAACACTGAAGCTTTCTTT.

The CDR3 DNA follows: TGTGCCAGCGGGACAGGCTGGGAGGACGAGCAGTACTTC. Its translation is CASGTGWEDEQYF. The J gene is TRBJ2-7, the V gene TRBV6-5, with 8 bases that match TRBD1. CDR3 length: 13 amino acids. V gave up 8 bases and J gave up 5 bases; unmatched junction bases: 8. CDR1 is MNHEY, CDR2 SVGAGI, per germline.

This sequence joins TRBV5-1 and TRBJ2-7; tentatively, D is TRBD1 (5 bases). The CDR3 is 14 amino acids. Per the germline V gene, CDR1 is SGHRS and CDR2 is YFSETQ. Trimming took 3 bases from V and 3 from J, leaving 13 bases between them. The CDR3 loop is CASSYGAVIYEQYF. The DNA of the CDR3 is TGCGCCAGCAGCTATGGGGCAGTCATCTACGAGCAGTACTTC.

The J gene is TRBJ1-5, the V gene TRBV6-5, with unresolved D. V lost 1 base and J 3 bases, leaving 7 bases between the germline ends. This CDR3 has 14 amino acids. Looked up from germline, CDR1 is MNHEY and CDR2 is SVGAGI. This CDR3 reads CASSYYGFNQPQHF. CDR3 bases: TGTGCCAGCAGTTACTACGGCTTCAATCAGCCCCAGCATTTT.

V and J are TRBV27 and TRBJ2-7, with TRBD1 as a possible D gene (6 bases). CDR3 length equals 14 residues. Germline CDR1 and CDR2: MNHEY and SMNVEV (reference sequence). V lost 1 base and J lost 5, with 12 bases in between. CDR3 coding DNA: TGTGCCAGCAGTTTATTAGGGACAACGAACGAGCAGTACTTC. Amino acid sequence: CASSLLGTTNEQYF.

The chain employs TRBV7-6 and TRBJ2-7; D call uncertain. The CDR3 sequence is 13 residues long. Germline V gene data show CDR1 as SGHVS and CDR2 as FNYEAQ. The ends were cut back, 4 bases at V and 0 bases at J, with 7 bases in the middle. CDR3 sequence reads: CASSSHNSYEQYF. The CDR3 DNA sequence: TGTGCCAGCAGCTCGCACAACTCCTACGAGCAGTACTTC.

The V gene is TRBV7-9, the J gene TRBJ1-5; D gene ambiguous. The CDR3 contains 12 residues. V lost 8 bases, J lost 4 bases, and 9 bases lay in between. Germline V CDR1 and CDR2: SEHNR, FQNEAQ (reference sequence). The CDR3 reads CASQDQNQPQHF. For the CDR3, the DNA is TGTGCCAGCCAAGACCAAAATCAGCCCCAGCATTTT.